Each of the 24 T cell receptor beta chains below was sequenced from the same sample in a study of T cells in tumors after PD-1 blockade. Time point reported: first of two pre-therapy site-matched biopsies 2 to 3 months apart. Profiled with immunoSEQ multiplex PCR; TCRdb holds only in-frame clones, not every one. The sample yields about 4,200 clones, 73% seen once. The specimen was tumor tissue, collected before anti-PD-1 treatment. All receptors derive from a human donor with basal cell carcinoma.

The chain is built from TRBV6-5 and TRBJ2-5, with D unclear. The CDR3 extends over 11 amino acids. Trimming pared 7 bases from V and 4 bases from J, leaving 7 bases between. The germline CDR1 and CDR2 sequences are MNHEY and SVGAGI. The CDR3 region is CASKLRETQYF. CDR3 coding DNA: TGTGCCAGCAAACTGCGAGAGACCCAGTACTTC.

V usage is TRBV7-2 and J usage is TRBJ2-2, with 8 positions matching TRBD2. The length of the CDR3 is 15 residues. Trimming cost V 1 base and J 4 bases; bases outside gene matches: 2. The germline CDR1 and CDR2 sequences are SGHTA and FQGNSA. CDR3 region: CASSLGAGVTGELFF. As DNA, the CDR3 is TGTGCCAGCAGCTTAGGAGCGGGGGTCACCGGGGAGCTGTTTTTT.

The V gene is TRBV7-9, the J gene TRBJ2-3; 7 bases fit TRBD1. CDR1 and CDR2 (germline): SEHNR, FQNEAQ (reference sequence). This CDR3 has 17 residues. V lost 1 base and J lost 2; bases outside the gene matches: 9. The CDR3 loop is CASSLGTGALDTDTQYF. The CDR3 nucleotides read TGTGCCAGCAGCTTAGGTACAGGGGCCCTAGACACAGATACGCAGTATTTT.

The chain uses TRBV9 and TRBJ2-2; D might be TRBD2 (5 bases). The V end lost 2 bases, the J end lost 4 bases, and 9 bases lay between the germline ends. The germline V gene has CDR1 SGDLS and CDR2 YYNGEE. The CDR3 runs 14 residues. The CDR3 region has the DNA TGTGCCAGCAGCGTTTCGGGAATCACCGGGGAGCTGTTTTTT. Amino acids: CASSVSGITGELFF.

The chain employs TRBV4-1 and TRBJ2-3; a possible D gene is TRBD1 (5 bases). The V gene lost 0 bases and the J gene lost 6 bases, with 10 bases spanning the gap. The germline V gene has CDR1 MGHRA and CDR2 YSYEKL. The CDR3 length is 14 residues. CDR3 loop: CASSQETVGDTQYF. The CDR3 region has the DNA TGCGCCAGCAGCCAAGAGACAGTTGGGGATACGCAGTATTTT.

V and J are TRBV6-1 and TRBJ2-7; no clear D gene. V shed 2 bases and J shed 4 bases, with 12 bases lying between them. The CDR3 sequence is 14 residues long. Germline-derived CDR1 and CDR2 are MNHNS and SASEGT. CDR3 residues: CASSETLFTYEQYF. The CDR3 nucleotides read TGTGCCAGCAGTGAAACACTGTTCACTTACGAGCAGTACTTC.

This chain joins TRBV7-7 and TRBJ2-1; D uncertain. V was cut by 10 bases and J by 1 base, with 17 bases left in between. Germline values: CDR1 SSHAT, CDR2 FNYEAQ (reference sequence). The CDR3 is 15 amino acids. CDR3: CATRAPSASYNEQFF. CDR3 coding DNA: TGTGCCACCCGTGCTCCCTCGGCATCCTACAATGAGCAGTTCTTC.

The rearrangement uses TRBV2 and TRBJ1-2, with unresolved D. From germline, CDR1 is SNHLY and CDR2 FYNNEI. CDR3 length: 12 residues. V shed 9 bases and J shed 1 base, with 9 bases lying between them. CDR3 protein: CASDVLNYGYTF. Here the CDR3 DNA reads TGTGCCAGTGATGTCCTTAACTATGGCTACACCTTC. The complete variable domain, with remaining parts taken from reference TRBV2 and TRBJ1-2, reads EPEVTQTPSHQVTQMGQEVILRCVPISNHLYFYWYRQILGQKVEFLVSFYNNEISEKSEIFDDQFSVERPDGSNFTLKIRSTKLEDSAMYFCASDVLNYGYTFGSGTRLTVV.

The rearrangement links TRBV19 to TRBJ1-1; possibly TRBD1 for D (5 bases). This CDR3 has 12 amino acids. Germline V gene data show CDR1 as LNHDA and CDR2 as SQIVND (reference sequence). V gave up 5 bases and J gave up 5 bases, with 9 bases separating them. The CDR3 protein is CASSVRGTEAFF. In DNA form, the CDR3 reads TGTGCCAGTAGTGTTAGGGGTACTGAAGCTTTCTTT.

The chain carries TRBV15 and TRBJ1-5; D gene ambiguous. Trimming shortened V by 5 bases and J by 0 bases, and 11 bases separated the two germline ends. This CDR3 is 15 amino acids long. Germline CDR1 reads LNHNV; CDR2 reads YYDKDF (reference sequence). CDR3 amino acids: CATSLSNYSNQPQHF. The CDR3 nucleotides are TGTGCCACCAGCCTCTCTAACTATAGCAATCAGCCCCAGCATTTT.

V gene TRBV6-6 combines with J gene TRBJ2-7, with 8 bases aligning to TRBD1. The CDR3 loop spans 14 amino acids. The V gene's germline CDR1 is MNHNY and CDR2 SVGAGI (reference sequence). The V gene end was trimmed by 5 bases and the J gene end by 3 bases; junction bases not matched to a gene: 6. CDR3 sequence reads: CASSAHRGDYEQYF. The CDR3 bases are TGTGCCAGCAGTGCACACAGGGGGGACTACGAGCAGTACTTC.

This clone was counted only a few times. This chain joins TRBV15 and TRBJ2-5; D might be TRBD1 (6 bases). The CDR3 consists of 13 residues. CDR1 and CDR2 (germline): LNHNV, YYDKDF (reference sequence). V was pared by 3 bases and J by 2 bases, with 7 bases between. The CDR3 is CATSSDRQETQYF. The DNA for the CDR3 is TGTGCCACCAGCAGCGACAGGCAAGAGACCCAGTACTTC.

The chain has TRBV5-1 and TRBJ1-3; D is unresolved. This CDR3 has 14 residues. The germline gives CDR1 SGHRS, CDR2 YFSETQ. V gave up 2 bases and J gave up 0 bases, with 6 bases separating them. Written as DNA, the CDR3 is TGCGCCAGCAGCTTTGAGAGCTCTGGAAACACCATATATTTT. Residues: CASSFESSGNTIYF.

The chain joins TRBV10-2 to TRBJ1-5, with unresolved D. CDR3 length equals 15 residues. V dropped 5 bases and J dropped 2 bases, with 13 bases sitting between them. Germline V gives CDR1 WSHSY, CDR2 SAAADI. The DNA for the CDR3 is TGCGCCAGCAGTCCAGGCCTCGGGGGCAATCAGCCCCAGCATTTT. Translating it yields CASSPGLGGNQPQHF.

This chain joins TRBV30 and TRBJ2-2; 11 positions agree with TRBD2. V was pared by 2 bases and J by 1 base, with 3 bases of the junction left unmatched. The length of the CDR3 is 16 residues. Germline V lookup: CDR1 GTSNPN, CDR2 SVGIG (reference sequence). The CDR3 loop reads CAWSYGLAGNTGELFF. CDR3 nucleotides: TGTGCCTGGAGTTACGGACTAGCGGGGAACACCGGGGAGCTGTTTTTT. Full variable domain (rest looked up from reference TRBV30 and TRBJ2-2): SQTIHQWPATLVQPVGSPLSLECTVEGTSNPNLYWYRQAAGRGLQLLFYSVGIGQISSEVPQNLSASRPQDRQFILSSKKLLLSDSGFYLCAWSYGLAGNTGELFFGEGSRLTVL.

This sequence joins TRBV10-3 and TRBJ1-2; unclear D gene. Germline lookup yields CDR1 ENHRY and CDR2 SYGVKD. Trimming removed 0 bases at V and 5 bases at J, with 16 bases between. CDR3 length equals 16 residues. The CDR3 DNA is TGTGCCATCAGTGAGTCTTCTCTAAGTGGTGGTTATGGCTACACCTTC. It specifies CAISESSLSGGYGYTF.

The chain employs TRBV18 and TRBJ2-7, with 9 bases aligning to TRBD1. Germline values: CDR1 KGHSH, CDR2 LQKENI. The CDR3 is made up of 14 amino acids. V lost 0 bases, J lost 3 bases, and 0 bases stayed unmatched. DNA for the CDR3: TGTGCCAGCTCACCACCGGGACAGGGCTACGAGCAGTACTTC. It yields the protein CASSPPGQGYEQYF.

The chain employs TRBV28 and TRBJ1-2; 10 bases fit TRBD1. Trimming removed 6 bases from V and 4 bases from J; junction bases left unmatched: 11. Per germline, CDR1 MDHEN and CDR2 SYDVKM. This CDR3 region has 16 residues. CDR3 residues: CASSPPGTGAFYGYTF. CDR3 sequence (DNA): TGTGCCAGCAGCCCCCCCGGGACAGGGGCTTTCTATGGCTACACCTTC.

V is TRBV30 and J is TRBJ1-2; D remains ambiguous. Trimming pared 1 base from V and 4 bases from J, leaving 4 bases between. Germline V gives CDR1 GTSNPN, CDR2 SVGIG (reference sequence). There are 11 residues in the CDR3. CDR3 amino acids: CAWSGTYGYTF. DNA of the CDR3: TGTGCCTGGAGTGGGACCTATGGCTACACCTTC.

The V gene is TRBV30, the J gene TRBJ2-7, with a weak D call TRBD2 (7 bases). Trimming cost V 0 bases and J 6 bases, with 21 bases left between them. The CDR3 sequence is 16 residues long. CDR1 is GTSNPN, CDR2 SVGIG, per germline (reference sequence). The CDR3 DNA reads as TGTGCCTGGAGTGTACGAATGGGGGGGCCGAGGTTCGAGCAGTACTTC. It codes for CAWSVRMGGPRFEQYF.

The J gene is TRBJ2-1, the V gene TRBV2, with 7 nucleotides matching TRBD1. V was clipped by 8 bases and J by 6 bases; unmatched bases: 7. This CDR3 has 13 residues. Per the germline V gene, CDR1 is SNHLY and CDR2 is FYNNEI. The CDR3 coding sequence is TGTGCCAGCCGTGGACAGGTGAGCAATGAGCAGTTCTTC. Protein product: CASRGQVSNEQFF.

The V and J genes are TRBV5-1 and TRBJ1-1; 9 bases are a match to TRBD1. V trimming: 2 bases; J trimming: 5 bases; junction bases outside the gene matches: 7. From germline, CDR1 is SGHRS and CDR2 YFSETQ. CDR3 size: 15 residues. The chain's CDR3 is CASSFTGGAGTEAFF. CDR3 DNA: TGCGCCAGCAGCTTTACAGGGGGCGCAGGGACTGAAGCTTTCTTT.

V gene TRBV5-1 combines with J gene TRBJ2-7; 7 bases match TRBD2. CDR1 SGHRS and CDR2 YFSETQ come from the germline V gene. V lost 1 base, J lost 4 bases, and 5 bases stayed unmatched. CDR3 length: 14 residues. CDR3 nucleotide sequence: TGCGCCAGCAGCTTGATAGGTAGCGGGTACGAGCAGTACTTC. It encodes CASSLIGSGYEQYF.

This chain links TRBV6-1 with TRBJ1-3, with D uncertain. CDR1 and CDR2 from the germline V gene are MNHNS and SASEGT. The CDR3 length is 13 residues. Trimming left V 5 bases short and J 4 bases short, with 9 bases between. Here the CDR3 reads CASSYTQGNTIYF. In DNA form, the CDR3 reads TGTGCCAGCAGTTATACCCAAGGAAACACCATATATTTT.